This T cell receptor (beta chain) was identified during a study of T cells in localized non-small cell lung cancer. Overall study results and limits: Appearing in adjacent lung were a median about 50 of the top 100 tumor clones. Tumor trailed uninvolved adjacent lung in T cell clonality, which peaked there.

Method: immunoSEQ multiplex PCR; TCRdb's copy keeps in-frame clones and lacks some. The sample yields around 3,100 clones, approximately 25% seen once. A remark on this clone: Its antigen is unidentified.

The CDR3 spans 14 residues. The germline V gene encodes CDR1 MNHGY and CDR2 SAAAGT. The V end lost 6 bases, the J end lost 5 bases, and 13 bases lay between the germline ends. This receptor was obtained from a man between 40 and 75 years old with stage III squamous cell lung carcinoma. The V and J genes are TRBV6-8 and TRBJ2-2; D gene unclear. The material sequenced was normal lung tissue next to the tumor, taken before any cancer treatment. The CDR3 loop is CASSPVLRTGELFF. The CDR3 bases are TGTGCCAGCAGCCCCGTCCTTCGGACCGGGGAGCTGTTTTTT.